These 3 T cell receptor beta chains share one sample of origin, sequenced in a study of PD-1 blockade in classical Hodgkin lymphoma. Time point given: newly diagnosed, previously untreated cHL patient sample. CD4+ T cells were purified from thawed PBMCs by negative selection. Here immunoSEQ multiplex PCR was the method, and the copy in TCRdb shows in-frame clones only, minus some. The sample gives about 25,000 clones, 91% of which show up once; less than 0.65% is in the top ten. The sample was CD4+ T cells from blood. The receptors derive from a human donor with classical Hodgkin lymphoma.

This sequence joins TRBV27 and TRBJ1-5, with D hard to call. Germline CDR1 MNHEY, CDR2 SMNVEV (reference sequence). The CDR3 runs 13 residues. Trimming shortened V by 3 bases and J by 1 base, and 4 bases separated the two germline ends. The CDR3 DNA reads TGTGCCAGCAGTTTTTCCAGCAATCAGCCCCAGCATTTT. Protein sequence: CASSFSSNQPQHF.

The rearrangement links TRBV7-9 to TRBJ1-1, with D possibly being TRBD1 (5 bases). Germline V gives CDR1 SEHNR, CDR2 FQNEAQ (reference sequence). The CDR3 consists of 16 residues. Trimming took 3 bases from V and 1 from J, leaving 15 bases between them. The CDR3 sequence: CASSFGVGDTNTEAFF. The CDR3 DNA is TGTGCCAGCAGCTTTGGGGTAGGGGATACGAACACTGAAGCTTTCTTT.

The rearrangement links TRBV7-2 to TRBJ2-5; TRBD1 aligns across 9 bases. CDR3 length equals 15 residues. Trimming took 4 bases from V and 4 from J; bases not matched to a gene: 7. Germline-derived CDR1 and CDR2 are SGHTA and FQGNSA. CDR3 sequence reads: CASSWGADRGETQYF. The CDR3 bases are TGTGCCAGCAGCTGGGGTGCGGACAGGGGAGAGACCCAGTACTTC.